The rows below give T cell receptor beta chains drawn from one sample of a study of early T cells in non-severe SARS-CoV-2 infection. TCRdb reanalysed the 5' RACE reads using MiXCR and keeps one entry per CDR3 protein. The table records around 100,000 distinct CDR3 sequences, 16% of them present only once. The sequenced material came from whole blood. The receptors were gathered from an adult who was a healthcare worker with PCR-confirmed SARS-CoV-2 infection or an uninfected control (not recorded which). The CDR3 runs from the conserved cysteine through the conserved F or W. D genes are given only for firm matches. Part of the rows lack a size; the others show once, few, many or a class for expanded clones.

>few|TRBV12-3/TRBV12-4|NA|TRBJ1-2
TGTGCCAGCAGTTTGGGGACGCACTATGGCTACACCTTC
CASSLGTHYGYTF
>NA|TRBV7-8|NA|TRBJ2-4
TGTGCCAGCAGCCCGAACCTACTAGCCAAAAACATTCAGTACTTC
CASSPNLLAKNIQYF
>few|TRBV7-6|NA|TRBJ1-4
TGTGCCAGCAGCTTATTGGGGGCGGCTAATGAAAAACTGTTTTTT
CASSLLGAANEKLFF
>few|TRBV10-2|NA|TRBJ2-7
TGCGCCAGCAGTGATTACTACGAGCAGTACTTC
CASSDYYEQYF
>NA|TRBV7-8|NA|TRBJ2-5
TGTGCCAGCAGGGGGGGAGAGACCCAGTACTTC
CASRGGETQYF
>many|TRBV29-1|NA|TRBJ1-1
TGCAGCGTTGAATGGCCAGGGGCGACGAACACTGAAGCTTTCTTT
CSVEWPGATNTEAFF
>NA|TRBV20-1|TRBD2|TRBJ2-5
TGCAGTGCTAGAGCGTCTAGCGGGGGGGCCGGACCTCAAGAGACCCAGTACTTC
CSARASSGGAGPQETQYF
>few|TRBV12-3/TRBV12-4|TRBD1|TRBJ1-4
TGTGCCAGCAGGGAGACAGGGAGAGATGAAAAACTGTTTTTT
CASRETGRDEKLFF
>few|TRBV2|NA|TRBJ1-1
TGTGCCAGCAACCAGGGCAGGAACACTGAAGCTTTCTTT
CASNQGRNTEAFF
>many|TRBV5-1|NA|TRBJ1-1
TGCGCCAGCAGCCCAGGCAGCTCGAACACTGAAGCTTTCTTT
CASSPGSSNTEAFF
>many|TRBV25-1|NA|TRBJ2-7
TGTGCCAGCAGTGAAGGGGTCGAGCAGTACTTC
CASSEGVEQYF
>many|TRBV7-9|TRBD1|TRBJ2-3
TGTGCCAGCAGCTCTAGGGGACAGGGCAACACAGATACGCAGTATTTT
CASSSRGQGNTDTQYF